The 7 T cell receptor beta chains given below trace back to one sample, sequenced in a study of T cells expressing NK-cell markers. TCRdb derives one entry per CDR3 protein from the 5' RACE reads, leaving out DNA. Reported are 150,000 to 200,000 distinct CDR3 sequences; the ten largest clones contain around 20%. Sequencing used blood T cells: a sorted CD56 or NKG2C T cell subset, CD4+ or CD8+ T cells, or bulk PBMC T cells (not recorded which). These receptors originate from a man between 18 and 69 years old in good health.

V is TRBV7-3 and J is TRBJ2-3; there is no DNA to check the TCRdb D call of TRBD1. The CDR3 is 18 amino acids. Germline CDR1 reads SGHTA; CDR2 reads FQGTGA. This chain's CDR3 is CASSLKTRRPPKGDTQYF.

The chain is built from TRBV13 and TRBJ2-5; there is no DNA to check the TCRdb D call of TRBD2. CDR1 and CDR2 from the germline V gene are PRHDT and FYEKMQ (reference sequence). There are 16 residues in the CDR3. The chain's CDR3 is CASSDNTGLKAETQYF. Full variable domain (remainder filled in from reference TRBV13 and TRBJ2-5): AAGVIQSPRHLIKEKRETATLKCYPIPRHDTVYWYQQGPGQDPQFLISFYEKMQSDKGSIPDRFSAQQFSDYHSELNMSSLELGDSALYFCASSDNTGLKAETQYFGPGTRLLVL.

The rearrangement uses TRBV20-1 and TRBJ2-1; without DNA, the TCRdb call of TRBD1 cannot be checked. The CDR3 extends over 15 amino acids. The germline V gene encodes CDR1 DFQATT and CDR2 SNEGSKA (reference sequence). CDR3 in amino acids: CSATRTGDLYNEQFF.

The J gene is TRBJ2-1, the V gene TRBV9; without DNA, the TCRdb call of TRBD1 cannot be checked. Germline V CDR1 and CDR2: SGDLS, YYNGEE. The CDR3 is 18 residues long. CDR3 sequence: CASSALGWRGRSYNEQFF.

J is TRBJ1-5 and V is TRBV28; TCRdb gives TRBD1 as the D gene, but with no DNA this cannot be confirmed. This CDR3 contains 15 residues. Germline V CDR1 and CDR2: MDHEN, SYDVKM. CDR3 sequence: CASSLVDRGNQPQHF.

The rearrangement joins TRBV7-6 to TRBJ2-3; TCRdb's D call, TRBD1, is unchecked because there is no DNA. This CDR3 is built from 15 residues. The germline gives CDR1 SGHVS, CDR2 FNYEAQ. The CDR3 protein is CASSLAFGGSDTQYF.

The chain links TRBV7-2 to TRBJ2-3; TCRdb's D call, TRBD2, is unchecked because there is no DNA. Germline CDR1 is SGHTA and CDR2 is FQGNSA. The CDR3 spans 12 residues. CDR3 sequence: CASSPLGPAQYF.